The 21 T cell receptor beta chains presented below share a single source sample, sequenced in a study of beta chain features in type 1 diabetes. Since all of the isolated RNA was reverse transcribed, expressed TCRB transcripts were what got sequenced. Here immunoSEQ multiplex PCR was the method, and the copy in TCRdb shows in-frame clones only, minus some. The table shows under 550,000 clones, with more than 9.5% occurring only once. Sequenced material: naive CD4+ T cells from blood. These receptor sequences come from a young woman in good health.

In its sample, this clone was seen a few times. This rearrangement joins TRBV15 to TRBJ2-7, with 7 bases identical to TRBD1. Germline CDR1 is LNHNV and CDR2 is YYDKDF (reference sequence). The CDR3 runs to 16 residues. V shed 0 bases and J 0 bases; nucleotides not matched to a gene: 5. The CDR3 loop reads CATSRDGQASSYEQYF. The CDR3, as DNA: TGTGCCACCAGCAGAGACGGACAGGCTAGCTCCTACGAGCAGTACTTC.

Only a few counts were recorded for this clone. The rearrangement uses TRBV2 and TRBJ2-5; TRBD1 matches 9 bases. CDR1 and CDR2 (germline): SNHLY, FYNNEI. The CDR3 runs 13 residues. V lost 4 bases and J lost 7; bases outside the gene matches: 4. The CDR3 bases are TGTGCCAGCAGTGCTGAGACAGGGGGGACCCAGTACTTC. Translated: CASSAETGGTQYF.

The rearrangement joins TRBV5-1 to TRBJ1-2; D is unclear. The CDR3 consists of 13 residues. Deletions cut 1 base from V and 1 base from J, with 5 bases between. The V gene's germline CDR1 is SGHRS and CDR2 YFSETQ. Here the CDR3 DNA reads TGCGCCAGCAGCTTGAACCATAACTATGGCTACACCTTC. This encodes CASSLNHNYGYTF.

This clone was detected only a few times. The chain carries TRBV30 and TRBJ2-1; D remains ambiguous. CDR3 length: 11 amino acids. CDR1 GTSNPN and CDR2 SVGIG come from the germline V gene (reference sequence). Deletions cut 0 bases from V and 10 bases from J, with 7 bases between. CDR3 in DNA: TGTGCCTGGAGTGTACAAGGAGAGCAGTTCTTC. Translation gives CAWSVQGEQFF.

This clone was seen a few times. CDR3 nucleotide sequence: TGTGCCAGCAGCGCCCACCTAGCGGGAGGGACTGGGGAGCAGTACTTC. This translates into CASSAHLAGGTGEQYF. The rearrangement uses TRBV7-2 and TRBJ2-7, with TRBD2 matching 12 bases. The V segment lost 5 bases and the J segment 7 bases; nucleotides outside the gene matches: 12. The germline gives CDR1 SGHTA, CDR2 FQGNSA. The CDR3 length is 16 residues.

V usage is TRBV7-2 and J usage is TRBJ2-3; D gene ambiguous. V was clipped by 7 bases and J by 6 bases, with 14 bases between them. The length of the CDR3 is 13 residues. Germline CDR1 and CDR2: SGHTA and FQGNSA. CDR3 DNA: TGTGCCAGCAACACCCCTGCGAGGGATACGCAGTATTTT. This gives the protein CASNTPARDTQYF.

The rearrangement joins TRBV6-5 to TRBJ2-1, with TRBD2 as a possible D gene (5 bases). The germline gives CDR1 MNHEY, CDR2 SVGAGI. V lost 8 bases and J 4 bases, leaving 12 bases between the germline ends. This CDR3 comprises 13 residues. The CDR3 nucleotides read TGTGCCAGCCCCCCTAGCCTTTACAATGAGCAGTTCTTC. It codes for CASPPSLYNEQFF.

The CDR3: CSARQALEQYV. Written as DNA, the CDR3 is TGCAGTGCTAGACAGGCCCTCGAGCAGTACGTC. The chain links TRBV20-1 to TRBJ2-7; no firm D call. Germline V gene data show CDR1 as DFQATT and CDR2 as SNEGSKA (reference sequence). V was pared by 2 bases and J by 6 bases, with 8 bases between. The CDR3 runs to 11 residues.

This clone was found a few times. V is TRBV5-4 and J is TRBJ1-2; maybe TRBD1 (6 bases). The germline V gene encodes CDR1 SGHNT and CDR2 YYREEE (reference sequence). V lost 4 bases and J lost 5, with 15 bases in between. The CDR3 has 14 residues. CDR3 nucleotide sequence: TGTGCCAGCAGCCCACCCTGGACAGAGTATGGCTACACCTTC. This encodes CASSPPWTEYGYTF.

This clone has only a few counts. This sequence joins TRBV25-1 and TRBJ1-1, with D unresolved. The V end was cut by 3 bases, the J end by 0 bases, with 5 bases between. CDR3 length: 13 residues. Germline V gene sequence: CDR1 MGHDK, CDR2 SYGVNS. CDR3 coding DNA: TGTGCCAGCAGTGATAGCATGAACACTGAAGCTTTCTTT. Amino acids: CASSDSMNTEAFF.

The chain joins TRBV6-1 to TRBJ1-5; D is perhaps TRBD1 (6 bases). Germline CDR1 MNHNS, CDR2 SASEGT. The V gene lost 4 bases and the J gene lost 6 bases, with 16 bases spanning the gap. This CDR3 has 15 amino acids. CDR3 region: CASSATRQAGQPQHF. DNA for the CDR3: TGTGCCAGCAGTGCTACTCGACAGGCGGGTCAGCCCCAGCATTTT.

V is TRBV7-7 and J is TRBJ2-3, with 10 bases matching TRBD2. V trimming: 1 base; J trimming: 5 bases; junction bases outside the gene matches: 9. Germline CDR1 is SSHAT and CDR2 is FNYEAQ (reference sequence). This CDR3 is built from 17 residues. CDR3 residues: CASSLEFGSGGQDTQYF. The DNA of the CDR3 is TGTGCCAGCAGCTTAGAATTCGGTAGCGGGGGGCAAGATACGCAGTATTTT.

This clone was recorded a few times. The J gene is TRBJ2-7, the V gene TRBV7-8, with a tentative D call TRBD2 (6 bases). The CDR3 sequence is 16 residues long. V was trimmed by 5 bases and J by 3 bases, leaving 20 bases between them. Germline loops: CDR1 SGHVS, CDR2 FQNEAQ. CDR3 in DNA: TGTGCCAGCAGCCCCATAGGAGGGCAATTGGGCTACGAGCAGTACTTC. Encoded protein: CASSPIGGQLGYEQYF.

V and J are TRBV7-9 and TRBJ1-3, with TRBD1 as a possible D gene (6 bases). CDR3 length: 13 amino acids. From germline, CDR1 is SEHNR and CDR2 FQNEAQ (reference sequence). V lost 1 base, J lost 8 bases, and 9 bases lay in between. DNA of the CDR3: TGTGCCAGCAGCTTAGGCAGGGGACACACCATATATTTT. Translation gives CASSLGRGHTIYF.

This clone was seen a few times. The chain uses TRBV7-8 and TRBJ2-2, with 9 bases that match TRBD2. The germline V gene has CDR1 SGHVS and CDR2 FQNEAQ. This CDR3 spans 14 amino acids. V lost 5 bases, J lost 4 bases, and 2 bases stayed unmatched. CDR3 region: CASSPSGATGELFF. CDR3 DNA sequence: TGTGCCAGCAGCCCTAGCGGGGCCACCGGGGAGCTGTTTTTT.

The V call is TRBV9, the J call TRBJ2-3; unclear D gene. The CDR3 is 15 residues long. V lost 4 bases, J lost 4 bases, and 16 bases lay in between. The germline V gene has CDR1 SGDLS and CDR2 YYNGEE. This CDR3 is CASSPTPERADTQYF. CDR3 DNA sequence: TGTGCCAGCAGCCCCACACCCGAAAGGGCAGATACGCAGTATTTT. Full variable domain (rest looked up from reference TRBV9 and TRBJ2-3): DSGVTQTPKHLITATGQRVTLRCSPRSGDLSVYWYQQSLDQGLQFLIQYYNGEERAKGNILERFSAQQFPDLHSELNLSSLELGDSALYFCASSPTPERADTQYFGPGTRLTVL.

This clone was observed a few times. The chain recombines TRBV30 with TRBJ2-1; 8 bases align to TRBD2. Germline CDR1 reads GTSNPN; CDR2 reads SVGIG (reference sequence). The length of the CDR3 is 15 residues. J lost 1 base, V lost 5 bases, and 7 bases had no gene match. The DNA of the CDR3 is TGTGCCTGGGGAGGTAGCGGGAAGTCCTACAATGAGCAGTTCTTC. Protein: CAWGGSGKSYNEQFF.

This clone was counted between two and nine times. The rearrangement links TRBV28 to TRBJ2-1; 10 nucleotides match TRBD2. V shed 6 bases, J shed 4 bases, and the junction held 9 bases outside the gene matches. Germline V CDR1 and CDR2: MDHEN, SYDVKM. CDR3 size: 16 residues. Written as DNA, the CDR3 is TGTGCCAGCAGCTCGATCGGGACTAGCGAATACAATGAGCAGTTCTTC. Translated, it gives CASSSIGTSEYNEQFF.

This sequence joins TRBV30 and TRBJ1-2; D is unresolved. The CDR3 loop spans 13 amino acids. Between the trimmed V and J ends, which lost 1 base and 5 bases, there was a span of 11 bases. Germline V gene lookup returns CDR1 GTSNPN and CDR2 SVGIG (reference sequence). CDR3 bases: TGTGCCTGGAGTGGAGAGGCAGGATATGGCTACACCTTC. It is translated as CAWSGEAGYGYTF. The variable domain in full, with the rest retrieved from reference TRBV30 and TRBJ1-2, is SQTIHQWPATLVQPVGSPLSLECTVEGTSNPNLYWYRQAAGRGLQLLFYSVGIGQISSEVPQNLSASRPQDRQFILSSKKLLLSDSGFYLCAWSGEAGYGYTFGSGTRLTVV.

A few counts support this clone. CDR3 amino acids: CASSLVGTGVTGYTF. In DNA form, the CDR3 reads TGTGCCAGCAGCTTAGTCGGGACAGGGGTGACTGGCTACACCTTC. The chain is built from TRBV7-2 and TRBJ1-2, with TRBD1 matching over 10 bases. The trim removed 1 base at V and 7 bases at J, leaving 6 bases unmatched. This CDR3 region has 15 residues. CDR1 and CDR2 from the germline V gene are SGHTA and FQGNSA.

The chain links TRBV19 to TRBJ1-1; 8 bases fit TRBD1. This CDR3 spans 14 amino acids. Germline CDR1 reads LNHDA; CDR2 reads SQIVND (reference sequence). The trim removed 4 bases at V and 6 bases at J, leaving 7 bases unmatched. The CDR3 spells CASSTGQGISEAFF. The CDR3 nucleotides read TGTGCCAGTAGTACCGGACAGGGCATCTCTGAAGCTTTCTTT.